The TCR beta chain under discussion was sequenced for a study of OX40 agonist ivuxolimab in advanced cancers. The study, taken as a whole, reports: Clonal expansion by week 6 occurred in CD4+ and CD8+ blood T cells (at 0.1 to 3.0 mg/kg).

Assay: immunoSEQ multiplex PCR; the TCRdb copy retains only in-frame clones and omits some. The data show some 77,000 clones, 85% to 95% seen once. As for this clone: Antigen: not known.

Per germline, CDR1 SGDLS and CDR2 YYNGEE. J was trimmed by 7 bases and V by 0 bases; bases with no gene match: 2. This CDR3 has 13 amino acids. This sequence originates from an adult with an advanced solid tumor such as melanoma, head and neck, liver or kidney cancer. This rearrangement joins TRBV9 to TRBJ2-5; the match to TRBD1 covers 8 bases. The specimen comprised CD4+ or CD8+ T cells sorted from blood, sampled in a trial of the OX40 agonist ivuxolimab. CDR3 DNA sequence: TGTGCCAGCAGCGTAGGGCAGGGGGCGACCCAGTACTTC. Its translation is CASSVGQGATQYF.